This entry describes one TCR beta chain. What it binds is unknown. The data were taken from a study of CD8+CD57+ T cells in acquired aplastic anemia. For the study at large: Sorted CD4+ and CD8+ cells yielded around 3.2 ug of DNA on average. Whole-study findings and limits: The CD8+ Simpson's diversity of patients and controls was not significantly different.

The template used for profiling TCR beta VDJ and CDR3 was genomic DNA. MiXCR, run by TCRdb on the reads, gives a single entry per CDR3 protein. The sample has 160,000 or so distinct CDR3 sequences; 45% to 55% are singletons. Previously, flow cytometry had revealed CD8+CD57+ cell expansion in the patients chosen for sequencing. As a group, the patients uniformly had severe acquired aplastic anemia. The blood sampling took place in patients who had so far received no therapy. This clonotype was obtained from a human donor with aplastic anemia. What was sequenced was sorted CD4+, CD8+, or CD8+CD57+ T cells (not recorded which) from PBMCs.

CDR3 DNA sequence: TGTGCCAGCAGCCCCCTGAGAGCCTGGAGCTCCTACAATGAGCAGTTCTTC. It translates to CASSPLRAWSSYNEQFF. V gene TRBV9 combines with J gene TRBJ2-1; D gene ambiguous. The CDR3 covers 17 residues. V lost 4 bases, J lost 0 bases, and 17 bases lay in between. Germline CDR1 is SGDLS and CDR2 is YYNGEE.